The present T cell receptor beta chain was sequenced within a study of blood T cell repertoires in COVID-19. Per the study methods: Estimated nucleated cell counts came from reference gene primer amplification. The method was immunoSEQ multiplex PCR; TCRdb's version includes in-frame clones alone and lacks a portion of them. V and J calls and clone size are those listed in that table; D and trimming were worked out from the DNA. The table shows approximately 400,000 clones, with about 87% occurring only once. Patients at the Seattle site were enrolled during active infection and followed longitudinally. The V and J ends lost 8 bases and 1 base respectively, with 17 bases between them. The CDR3 runs to 15 residues. From germline, CDR1 is SNHLY and CDR2 FYNNEI.

The chain carries TRBV2 and TRBJ1-1, with D possibly matching TRBD1 (6 bases). The sample was peripheral blood. The TCR comes from a woman aged 50 to 60 with COVID-19, enrolled during active disease. The CDR3: CASVQPGHPNTEAFF. CDR3 DNA: TGTGCCAGCGTCCAACCGGGACACCCGAACACTGAAGCTTTCTTT.